The entry below describes one T cell receptor beta chain. Reverse transcription of about 0.45 to 1 ug RNA was performed with random hexamers. TCRdb redid the calling of the immunoSEQ multiplex PCR reads with MiXCR, one entry per CDR3 protein. The table has 180,000 or so distinct CDR3 sequences, about 95% seen once. V shed 7 bases, J shed 0 bases, and the junction held 8 bases outside the gene matches. This CDR3 is built from 16 residues. This record comes from a study of CD8 T cells in Susac syndrome. The chain carries TRBV12-3 or TRBV12-4 and TRBJ2-2; 7 bases are a match to TRBD1. Sequencing was done on a sample of CD4+ T cells from PBMCs. The clonotype was recovered from a human donor in good health. The CDR3 here is CASTTGQSANTGELFF. CDR3 bases: TGTGCCAGCACCACGGGACAGTCAGCGAACACCGGGGAGCTGTTTTTT.